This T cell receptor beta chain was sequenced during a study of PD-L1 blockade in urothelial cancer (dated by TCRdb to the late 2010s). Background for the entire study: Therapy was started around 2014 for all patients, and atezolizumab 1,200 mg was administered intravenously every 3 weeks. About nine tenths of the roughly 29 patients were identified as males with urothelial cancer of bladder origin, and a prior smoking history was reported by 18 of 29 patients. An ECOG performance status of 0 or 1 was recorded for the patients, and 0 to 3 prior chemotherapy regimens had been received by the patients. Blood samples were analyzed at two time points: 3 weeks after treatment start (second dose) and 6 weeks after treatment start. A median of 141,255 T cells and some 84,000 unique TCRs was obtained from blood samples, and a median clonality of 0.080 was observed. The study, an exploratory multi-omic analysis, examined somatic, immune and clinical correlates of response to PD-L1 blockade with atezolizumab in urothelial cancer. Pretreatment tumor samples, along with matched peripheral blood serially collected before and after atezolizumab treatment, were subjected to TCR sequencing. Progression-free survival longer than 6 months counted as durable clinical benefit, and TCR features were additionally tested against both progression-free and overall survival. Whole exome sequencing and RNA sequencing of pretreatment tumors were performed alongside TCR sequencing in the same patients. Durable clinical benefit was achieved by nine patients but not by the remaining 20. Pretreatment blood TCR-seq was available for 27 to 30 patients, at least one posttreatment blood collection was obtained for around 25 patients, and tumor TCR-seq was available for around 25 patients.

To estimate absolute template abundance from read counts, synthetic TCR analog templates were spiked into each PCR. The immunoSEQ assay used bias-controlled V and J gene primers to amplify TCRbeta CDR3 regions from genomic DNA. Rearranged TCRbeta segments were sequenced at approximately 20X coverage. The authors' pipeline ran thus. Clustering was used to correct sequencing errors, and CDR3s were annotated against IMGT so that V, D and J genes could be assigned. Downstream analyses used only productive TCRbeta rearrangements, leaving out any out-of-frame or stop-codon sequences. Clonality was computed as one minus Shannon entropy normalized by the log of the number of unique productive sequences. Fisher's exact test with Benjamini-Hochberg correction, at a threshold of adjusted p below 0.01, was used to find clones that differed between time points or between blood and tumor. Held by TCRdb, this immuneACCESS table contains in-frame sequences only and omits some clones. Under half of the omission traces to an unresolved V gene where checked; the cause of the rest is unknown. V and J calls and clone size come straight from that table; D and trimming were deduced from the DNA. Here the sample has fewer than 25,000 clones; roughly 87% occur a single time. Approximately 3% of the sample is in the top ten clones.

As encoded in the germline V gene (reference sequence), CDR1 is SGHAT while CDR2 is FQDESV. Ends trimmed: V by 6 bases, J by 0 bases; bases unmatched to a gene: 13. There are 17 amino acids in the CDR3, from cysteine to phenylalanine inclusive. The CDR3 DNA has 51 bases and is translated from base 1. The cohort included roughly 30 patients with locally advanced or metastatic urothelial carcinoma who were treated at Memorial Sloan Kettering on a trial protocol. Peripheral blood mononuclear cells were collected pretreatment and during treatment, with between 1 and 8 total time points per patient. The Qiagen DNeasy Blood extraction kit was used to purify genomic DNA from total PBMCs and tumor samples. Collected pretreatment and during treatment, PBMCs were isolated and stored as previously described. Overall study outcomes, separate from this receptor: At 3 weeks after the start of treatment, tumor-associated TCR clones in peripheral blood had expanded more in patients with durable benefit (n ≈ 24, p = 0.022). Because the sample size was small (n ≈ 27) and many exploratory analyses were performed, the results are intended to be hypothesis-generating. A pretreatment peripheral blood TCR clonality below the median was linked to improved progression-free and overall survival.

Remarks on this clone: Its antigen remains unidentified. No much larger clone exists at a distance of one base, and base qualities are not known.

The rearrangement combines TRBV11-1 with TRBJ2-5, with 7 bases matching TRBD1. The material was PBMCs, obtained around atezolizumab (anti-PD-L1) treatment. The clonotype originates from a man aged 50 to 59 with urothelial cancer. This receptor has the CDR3 CASSRQGVTIHQETQYF. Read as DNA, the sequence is TGTGCCAGCAGTCGACAGGGAGTGACTATACACCAAGAGACCCAGTACTTC.